Below are 10 T cell receptor beta chains sequenced from a single sample in a study. MiXCR was run by TCRdb on the 5' RACE reads, yielding one entry per CDR3 protein. The profile shows tens of thousands of distinct CDR3 sequences, 26% of them singletons. Tregs were sorted as CD4+CD25+CD127-/low cells. Sequencing input: tumor-infiltrating Tregs sorted from the breast tumor. Receptors were obtained from a female donor with breast cancer.

This clonotype has a single count. The junction and the germline gene differ at one end; a read error may be behind it. The J gene is TRBJ1-2, the V gene TRBV20-1; D uncertain. Germline V gene lookup returns CDR1 DFQATT and CDR2 SNEGSKA (reference sequence). This CDR3 is built from 15 residues. The CDR3 DNA sequence: TGCAGTACTAGAGACGCGTTTAGCCAGGAGCATGGCTACACCTTC. This translates into CSTRDAFSQEHGYTF.

J is TRBJ2-1 and V is TRBV12-3 or TRBV12-4; D uncertain. The CDR3 is 14 amino acids. Trimming stripped 6 bases from V and 3 bases from J, with 12 bases between. The CDR3 here is CASRRTDYYNEQFF. In DNA form, the CDR3 reads TGTGCCAGCAGGCGGACCGATTACTACAATGAGCAGTTCTTC.

The V call is TRBV7-3, the J call TRBJ1-2, with TRBD1 identical over 9 bases. Germline loops: CDR1 SGHTA, CDR2 FQGTGA. The CDR3 is 13 residues long. With 4 bases clipped from V and 10 bases from J, the junction kept 7 bases outside the gene matches. In DNA, the CDR3 is TGTGCCAGCAGCTGGGGACAGGGTGTTGACTACACCTTC. It is translated as CASSWGQGVDYTF.

This clonotype was seen just once. A read error may explain this, as a much larger clone is one base away. The chain links TRBV28 to TRBJ1-5, with D uncertain. Germline lookup yields CDR1 MDHEN and CDR2 SYDVKM. The CDR3 extends over 15 amino acids. V lost 8 bases, J lost 1 base, and 15 bases lay in between. As DNA, the CDR3 is TGTGCCAGCGGTCCCCCCAAGGCAAGCAATCAGCCCCAGCATTTT. Translation gives CASGPPKASNQPQHF.

The chain carries TRBV29-1 and TRBJ2-5, with D perhaps matching TRBD1 (5 bases). CDR1 and CDR2 (germline): SQVTM, ANQGSEA. CDR3 size: 14 residues. The chain's CDR3 is CGIRPSRVEETQYF. CDR3 sequence (DNA): TGCGGCATCCGACCCTCCAGGGTTGAGGAGACCCAGTACTTC.

The genes are TRBV3-1 and TRBJ2-1; 13 nucleotides agree with TRBD2. With 4 bases clipped from V and 9 bases from J, the junction kept 6 bases outside the gene matches. CDR3 size: 15 residues. Germline V CDR1 and CDR2: LGHDT, YNNKEL (reference sequence). The CDR3 bases are TGTGCCAGCAGCCGTGGACTAGCGGGAGCGGGTGAGCAGTTCTTC. It encodes CASSRGLAGAGEQFF.

The chain uses TRBV6-1 and TRBJ2-7; 9 positions match TRBD1. CDR3 length: 13 amino acids. J gave up 6 bases and V 8 bases, and 8 bases lay outside the gene matches. From germline, CDR1 is MNHNS and CDR2 SASEGT. This CDR3 reads CASRRDRDSEQYF. For the CDR3, the DNA is TGTGCCAGCCGCCGGGACAGGGATAGCGAGCAGTACTTC.

This clonotype was found a few times. The rearrangement uses TRBV20-1 and TRBJ2-1, with D perhaps TRBD2 (6 bases). The CDR3 covers 15 residues. With 3 bases removed from V and 0 bases from J, the gap between germline ends came to 12 bases. Germline V gene data show CDR1 as DFQATT and CDR2 as SNEGSKA (reference sequence). DNA for the CDR3: TGCAGTGCTAGTTTCGCCGGGGGCTCCTACAATGAGCAGTTCTTC. Encoded protein: CSASFAGGSYNEQFF.

This clonotype has only a few counts. The chain recombines TRBV24-1 with TRBJ2-2; possibly TRBD1 for D (6 bases). This CDR3 is 14 amino acids long. V shed 9 bases and J shed 0 bases, with 10 bases lying between them. Germline CDR1 and CDR2: KGHDR and SFDVKD. Written as DNA, the CDR3 is TGTGCCACCGAAGACAGGTCGAACACCGGGGAGCTGTTTTTT. It translates to CATEDRSNTGELFF.

This clonotype was found a few times. The V gene is TRBV6-5, the J gene TRBJ2-4, with D possibly called TRBD1 or TRBD2 (5 bases each). Germline V gene lookup returns CDR1 MNHEY and CDR2 SVGAGI. Trimming pared 0 bases from V and 8 bases from J, leaving 5 bases between. CDR3 length: 12 residues. The CDR3 protein is CASSYSGDIQYF. CDR3 sequence (DNA): TGTGCCAGCAGTTACTCGGGGGACATTCAGTACTTC.